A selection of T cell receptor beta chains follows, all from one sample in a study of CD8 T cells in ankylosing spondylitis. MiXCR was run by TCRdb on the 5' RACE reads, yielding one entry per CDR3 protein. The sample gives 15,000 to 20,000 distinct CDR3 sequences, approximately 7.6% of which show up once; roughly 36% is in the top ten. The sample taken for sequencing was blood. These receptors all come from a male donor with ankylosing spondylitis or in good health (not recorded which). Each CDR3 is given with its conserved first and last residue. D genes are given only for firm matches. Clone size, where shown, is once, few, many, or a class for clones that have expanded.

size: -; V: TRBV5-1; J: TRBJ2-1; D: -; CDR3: CASSLDGWGSSYNEQFF; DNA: TGCGCCAGCAGCTTGGATGGGTGGGGGAGCTCCTACAATGAGCAGTTCTTC
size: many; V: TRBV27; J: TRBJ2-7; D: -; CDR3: CASSSGSSYEQYF; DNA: TGTGCCAGCAGTTCAGGGTCATCCTACGAGCAGTACTTC
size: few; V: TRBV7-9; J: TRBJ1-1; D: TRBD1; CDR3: CASSSRQGGNTEAFF; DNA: TGTGCCAGCAGCTCGAGACAGGGGGGGAACACTGAAGCTTTCTTT
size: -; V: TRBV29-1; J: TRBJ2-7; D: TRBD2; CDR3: CSVVGGSSYEQYF; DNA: TGCAGCGTTGTGGGCGGGAGTTCCTACGAGCAGTACTTC
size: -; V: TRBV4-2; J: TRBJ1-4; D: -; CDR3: CASSQDVNEKLFF; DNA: TGTGCCAGCAGCCAAGATGTTAATGAAAAACTGTTTTTT
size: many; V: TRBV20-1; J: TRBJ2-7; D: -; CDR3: CSARLRGLYEQYF; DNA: TGCAGTGCTAGACTCAGGGGACTCTACGAGCAGTACTTC
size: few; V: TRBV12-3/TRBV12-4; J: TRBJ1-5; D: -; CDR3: CASSLNAGEEHF; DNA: TGTGCCAGCAGTTTAAATGCAGGGGAAGAGCATTTT
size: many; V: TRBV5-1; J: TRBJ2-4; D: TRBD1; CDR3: CASGGTGENIQYF; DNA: TGCGCCAGCGGAGGGACAGGGGAAAACATTCAGTACTTC
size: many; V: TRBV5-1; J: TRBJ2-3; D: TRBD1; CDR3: CASSYGQAAGDTQYF; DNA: TGCGCCAGCAGCTATGGACAGGCGGCAGGGGATACGCAGTATTTT
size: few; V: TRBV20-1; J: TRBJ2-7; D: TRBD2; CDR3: CSASRPSGAYEQYF; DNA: TGCAGTGCAAGTAGGCCTAGCGGGGCTTACGAGCAGTACTTC
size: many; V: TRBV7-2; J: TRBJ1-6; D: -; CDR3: CASSLGLGAPLHF; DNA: TGTGCCAGCAGCTTGGGTTTGGGAGCACCCCTCCACTTT
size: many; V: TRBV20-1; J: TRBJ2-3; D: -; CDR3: CSVGEPRADTQYF; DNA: TGCAGTGTTGGGGAGCCTAGAGCAGATACGCAGTATTTT
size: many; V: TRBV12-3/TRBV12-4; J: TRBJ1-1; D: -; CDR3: CASSPLSGSEAFF; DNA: TGTGCCAGCAGTCCCCTATCGGGGTCTGAAGCTTTCTTT
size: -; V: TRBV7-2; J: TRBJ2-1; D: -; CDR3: CASSLGWDNEQFF; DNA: TGTGCCAGCAGCTTAGGCTGGGACAATGAGCAGTTCTTC
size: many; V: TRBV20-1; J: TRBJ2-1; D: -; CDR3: CSATSYNEQFF; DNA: TGCAGTGCAACCTCCTACAATGAGCAGTTCTTC
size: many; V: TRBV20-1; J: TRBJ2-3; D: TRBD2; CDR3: CSASSGSTDTQYF; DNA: TGCAGTGCTTCTAGCGGGAGCACAGATACGCAGTATTTT
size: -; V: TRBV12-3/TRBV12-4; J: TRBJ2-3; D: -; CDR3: CASSRGGPRNTDTQYF; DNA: TGTGCCAGCAGCCGCGGGGGCCCAAGGAACACAGATACGCAGTATTTT
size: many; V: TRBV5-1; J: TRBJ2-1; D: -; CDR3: CASSLVQNSYNEQFF; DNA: TGCGCCAGCAGCTTGGTACAGAACTCCTACAATGAGCAGTTCTTC
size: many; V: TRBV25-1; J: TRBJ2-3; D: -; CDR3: CASLSPENTQYF; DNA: TGTGCCAGCCTTTCTCCCGAGAATACGCAGTATTTT
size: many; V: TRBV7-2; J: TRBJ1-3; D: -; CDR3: CASSLAQPRSGNTIYF; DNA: TGTGCCAGCAGCTTAGCGCAGCCGAGGTCTGGAAACACCATATATTTT
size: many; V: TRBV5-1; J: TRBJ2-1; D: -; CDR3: CASSLSFSDEQFF; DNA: TGCGCCAGCAGCTTGAGTTTCTCCGATGAGCAGTTCTTC
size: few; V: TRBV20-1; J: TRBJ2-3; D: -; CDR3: CSAPTARTDTQYF; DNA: TGCAGTGCTCCGACAGCCCGCACAGATACGCAGTATTTT
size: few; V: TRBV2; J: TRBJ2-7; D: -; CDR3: CASRISGTEAYEQYF; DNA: TGTGCCAGCAGAATTTCCGGGACGGAAGCCTACGAGCAGTACTTC
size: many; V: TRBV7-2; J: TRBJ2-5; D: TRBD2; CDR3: CASSLGLAEETQYF; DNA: TGTGCCAGCAGCTTAGGACTAGCGGAAGAGACCCAGTACTTC
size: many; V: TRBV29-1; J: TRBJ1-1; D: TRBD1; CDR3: CSVPGQLNTEAFF; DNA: TGCAGCGTACCGGGACAGTTGAACACTGAAGCTTTCTTT
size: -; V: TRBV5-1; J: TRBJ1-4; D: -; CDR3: CASSLEFGATTNEKLFF; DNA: TGCGCCAGCAGCTTGGAGTTTGGGGCCACAACTAATGAAAAACTGTTTTTT
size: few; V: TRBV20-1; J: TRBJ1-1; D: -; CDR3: CSAGIGVGAFF; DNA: TGCAGTGCAGGGATAGGGGTCGGTGCTTTCTTT
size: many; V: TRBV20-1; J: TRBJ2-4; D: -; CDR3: CSARVAERRLTKNIQYF; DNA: TGCAGTGCTAGAGTCGCGGAGAGGCGGCTTACCAAAAACATTCAGTACTTC
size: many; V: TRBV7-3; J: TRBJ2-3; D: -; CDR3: CASSAVGGGTDTQYF; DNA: TGTGCCAGCAGCGCCGTCGGCGGGGGCACAGATACGCAGTATTTT
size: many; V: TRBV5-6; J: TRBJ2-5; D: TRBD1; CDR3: CASSFRGPLEETQYF; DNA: TGTGCCAGCAGCTTTAGGGGGCCCTTGGAAGAGACCCAGTACTTC
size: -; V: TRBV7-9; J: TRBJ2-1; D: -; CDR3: CASTPSDPTRKFF; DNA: TGTGCCAGCACCCCTTCGGATCCCACCAGGAAATTCTTC
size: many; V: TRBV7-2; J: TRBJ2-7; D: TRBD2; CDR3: CASSAPSGPAYEQYF; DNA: TGTGCCAGCAGCGCACCTAGCGGGCCAGCCTACGAGCAGTACTTC